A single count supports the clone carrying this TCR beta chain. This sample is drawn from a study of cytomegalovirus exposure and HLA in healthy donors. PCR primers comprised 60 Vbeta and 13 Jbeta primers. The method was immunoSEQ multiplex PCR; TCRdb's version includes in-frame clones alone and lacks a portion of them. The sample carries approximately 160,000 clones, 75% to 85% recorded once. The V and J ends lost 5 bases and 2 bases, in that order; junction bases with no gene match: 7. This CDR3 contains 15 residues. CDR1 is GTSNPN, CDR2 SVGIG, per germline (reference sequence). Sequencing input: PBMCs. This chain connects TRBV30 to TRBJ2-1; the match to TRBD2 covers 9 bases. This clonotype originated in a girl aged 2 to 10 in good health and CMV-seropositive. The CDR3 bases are TGTGCCTGGGCCCGCGGGGGGGGACCCTACAATGAGCAGTTCTTC. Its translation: CAWARGGGPYNEQFF.